Shown below are 5 T cell receptor beta chains from a single sample sequenced in a study of shared clonotypes between healthy human individuals. Profiled with immunoSEQ multiplex PCR; TCRdb holds only in-frame clones, not every one. There are about 490,000 clones in the sample; 70% to 80% occur only once, and over 10% lies in the top ten. Sample: PBMCs. These receptors all come from a woman aged 40 to 50 in good health. Some clones in this sample may be carry-over from other donors' samples.

This sequence joins TRBV5-5 and TRBJ2-7; no reliable D call. In germline, CDR1 is SGHKS, CDR2 YYEKEE (reference sequence). V was pared by 0 bases and J by 6 bases, with 7 bases between. The CDR3 totals 12 residues. CDR3 nucleotide sequence: TGTGCCAGCAGCTTGGCTTTAGCCGAGCAGTACTTC. Protein sequence: CASSLALAEQYF.

V is TRBV5-6 and J is TRBJ2-1, with a weak D call TRBD1 (6 bases). The CDR3 sequence is 12 residues long. Germline CDR1 and CDR2: SGHDT and YYEEEE. V was pared by 2 bases and J by 7 bases, with 7 bases between. The CDR3 DNA follows: TGTGCCAGCAGCTTCCAGGGGAATGAGCAGTTCTTC. Amino acid sequence: CASSFQGNEQFF.

About this clone itself: Other nucleotide sequences from this sample produce the same CDR3. This chain uses TRBV11-2 with TRBJ2-5; D is undetermined. Trimming removed 3 bases from V and 2 bases from J, with 7 bases in between. Germline lookup yields CDR1 SGHAT and CDR2 FQNNGV. This CDR3 is 13 amino acids long. This CDR3 reads CASSFGPQETQYF. The CDR3 nucleotides are TGTGCCAGCAGCTTTGGTCCACAAGAGACCCAGTACTTC.

This clone was detected ten times or more. The sample carries other DNA sequences with the same CDR3. V and J are TRBV30 and TRBJ2-7; weak D call: TRBD2 (6 bases). The CDR3 is 14 residues long. Germline CDR1 reads GTSNPN; CDR2 reads SVGIG (reference sequence). Trimming took 2 bases from V and 6 from J, leaving 17 bases between them. CDR3 sequence (DNA): TGTGCCTGGAGTTTGGCGGGATGGTCTCGCGAGCAGTACTTC. Translation gives CAWSLAGWSREQYF.

The genes are TRBV4-2 and TRBJ2-2, with 7 bases that match TRBD1. The CDR3 runs to 15 residues. The trim removed 1 base at V and 5 bases at J, leaving 4 bases unmatched. Germline CDR1 LGHNA, CDR2 YNFKEQ. DNA of the CDR3: TGTGCCAGCAGCCAAGTGGGGACAGTTACCGGGGAGCTGTTTTTT. Translating gives CASSQVGTVTGELFF.